The rows below give T cell receptor beta chains drawn from one sample of a study of T cells after yellow fever vaccination. TCRdb used MiXCR to reprocess the 5' RACE reads, holding one entry per CDR3 protein. Of about 13,000 distinct CDR3 sequences detected, under 5.5% appear once; the ten largest clones hold 40% to 60%. The source was PBMCs, either bulk or a sorted T-cell subset (CD4+, CD8+, memory, or dextramer-sorted; not recorded which), collected 45 days after the yellow fever booster vaccination. Receptor source: a man aged 25-45 years who received the YFV17D yellow fever vaccine. The CDR3 runs from the conserved cysteine through the conserved F or W. The order of the fields is V gene, D gene, clone size, J gene, CDR3 protein, CDR3 DNA. The D gene is left open where the match is weak. The size of a clone is reported for some rows only, either as once, few or many, or as a class for expanded clones.

v_call: TRBV10-3; d_call: TRBD2; clone_size: many; j_call: TRBJ2-1; cdr3_aa: CAIMTGTNPYNEQFF; cdr3_nt: TGTGCCATCATGACGGGGACTAATCCCTACAATGAGCAGTTCTTC
v_call: TRBV4-3; d_call: NA; clone_size: many; j_call: TRBJ2-7; cdr3_aa: CASSQESEGGNYEQYF; cdr3_nt: TGCGCCAGCAGCCAAGAAAGCGAGGGCGGAAACTACGAGCAGTACTTC
v_call: TRBV19; d_call: NA; clone_size: many; j_call: TRBJ2-7; cdr3_aa: CASSIRHPNSYEQYF; cdr3_nt: TGTGCCAGTAGTATTCGGCACCCTAACTCCTACGAGCAGTACTTC
v_call: TRBV7-3; d_call: NA; clone_size: many; j_call: TRBJ1-3; cdr3_aa: CASSLLDGNTIYF; cdr3_nt: TGTGCCAGCAGCTTATTGGACGGAAACACCATATATTTT
v_call: TRBV18; d_call: NA; clone_size: many; j_call: TRBJ1-3; cdr3_aa: CASSPPGSSGNTIYF; cdr3_nt: TGTGCCAGCTCACCACCCGGGTCCTCTGGAAACACCATATATTTT
v_call: TRBV24-1; d_call: NA; clone_size: many; j_call: TRBJ2-3; cdr3_aa: CATSEATGNTDTQYF; cdr3_nt: TGTGCCACCAGTGAGGCGACGGGAAACACAGATACGCAGTATTTT
v_call: TRBV20-1; d_call: NA; clone_size: many; j_call: TRBJ2-3; cdr3_aa: CSALRAVADTQYF; cdr3_nt: TGCAGTGCTTTGCGAGCGGTCGCAGATACGCAGTATTTT
v_call: TRBV19; d_call: NA; clone_size: many; j_call: TRBJ1-5; cdr3_aa: CASSRGNQPQHF; cdr3_nt: TGTGCCAGTAGCCGGGGGAATCAGCCCCAGCATTTT
v_call: TRBV5-1; d_call: TRBD2; clone_size: many; j_call: TRBJ2-5; cdr3_aa: CASSFASGQETQYF; cdr3_nt: TGCGCCAGCAGCTTCGCTAGCGGCCAAGAGACCCAGTACTTC
v_call: TRBV11-3; d_call: NA; clone_size: NA; j_call: TRBJ2-1; cdr3_aa: CASSFGAASDEQFF; cdr3_nt: TGTGCCAGCAGCTTCGGCGCGGCTTCAGATGAGCAGTTCTTC
v_call: TRBV5-1; d_call: NA; clone_size: many; j_call: TRBJ1-2; cdr3_aa: CASSLTQGPYGYTF; cdr3_nt: TGCGCCAGCAGCTTAACACAGGGCCCCTATGGCTACACCTTC
v_call: TRBV7-3; d_call: NA; clone_size: many; j_call: TRBJ2-1; cdr3_aa: CASSPSGGSNEQFF; cdr3_nt: TGTGCCAGCAGCCCCTCTGGCGGCTCCAATGAGCAGTTCTTC
v_call: TRBV7-2; d_call: NA; clone_size: many; j_call: TRBJ1-5; cdr3_aa: CASSLTGHPQHF; cdr3_nt: TGTGCCAGCAGCTTAACCGGTCATCCCCAGCATTTT
v_call: TRBV5-6; d_call: NA; clone_size: many; j_call: TRBJ2-5; cdr3_aa: CASSLEGQKETQYF; cdr3_nt: TGTGCCAGCAGCTTGGAGGGGCAGAAAGAGACCCAGTACTTC
v_call: TRBV7-6; d_call: NA; clone_size: many; j_call: TRBJ2-5; cdr3_aa: CASSLGLSQETQYF; cdr3_nt: TGTGCCAGCAGCTTAGGGCTTTCCCAAGAGACCCAGTACTTC
v_call: TRBV2; d_call: NA; clone_size: many; j_call: TRBJ1-1; cdr3_aa: CASSEAGGRGTEAFF; cdr3_nt: TGTGCCAGCAGTGAAGCAGGGGGTAGGGGCACTGAAGCTTTCTTT
v_call: TRBV27; d_call: NA; clone_size: many; j_call: TRBJ2-7; cdr3_aa: CASSLIAGITSYEQYF; cdr3_nt: TGTGCCAGCAGTTTAATTGCGGGAATTACCTCCTACGAGCAGTACTTC
v_call: TRBV10-3; d_call: TRBD1; clone_size: many; j_call: TRBJ2-7; cdr3_aa: CAIRTGDTYYEQYF; cdr3_nt: TGTGCCATCAGGACAGGGGACACCTACTACGAGCAGTACTTC
v_call: TRBV20-1; d_call: TRBD1; clone_size: many; j_call: TRBJ2-5; cdr3_aa: CSGDSRDRQETQYF; cdr3_nt: TGCAGTGGTGATAGCCGGGACAGACAAGAGACCCAGTACTTC
v_call: TRBV27; d_call: NA; clone_size: many; j_call: TRBJ2-7; cdr3_aa: CASSLRGGEQYF; cdr3_nt: TGTGCCAGCAGTTTAAGAGGGGGCGAGCAGTACTTC
v_call: TRBV5-6; d_call: NA; clone_size: many; j_call: TRBJ1-6; cdr3_aa: CASNLGASTSPLHF; cdr3_nt: TGTGCCTCGAATCTCGGGGCGTCCACTTCACCCCTCCACTTT
v_call: TRBV7-2; d_call: NA; clone_size: many; j_call: TRBJ2-7; cdr3_aa: CASRRVNEQYF; cdr3_nt: TGTGCCAGCAGGAGGGTGAACGAGCAGTACTTC
v_call: TRBV4-3; d_call: NA; clone_size: many; j_call: TRBJ2-5; cdr3_aa: CASSHLFGGQETQYF; cdr3_nt: TGCGCCAGCAGCCATTTATTTGGAGGACAAGAGACCCAGTACTTC
v_call: TRBV27; d_call: NA; clone_size: many; j_call: TRBJ2-7; cdr3_aa: CASSLLLIEQYF; cdr3_nt: TGTGCCAGCAGTTTATTATTGATCGAGCAGTACTTC
v_call: TRBV27; d_call: NA; clone_size: many; j_call: TRBJ2-5; cdr3_aa: CASSPVGVQAETQYF; cdr3_nt: TGTGCCAGCAGTCCCGTGGGGGTTCAGGCAGAGACCCAGTACTTC
v_call: TRBV29-1; d_call: NA; clone_size: many; j_call: TRBJ2-5; cdr3_aa: CSTHRQLQETQYF; cdr3_nt: TGCAGCACACACAGACAGTTGCAGGAGACCCAGTACTTC
v_call: TRBV6-2/TRBV6-3; d_call: TRBD2; clone_size: many; j_call: TRBJ2-7; cdr3_aa: CASSYSLGSGRPLASYEQYF; cdr3_nt: TGTGCCAGCAGTTACTCTCTAGGGAGCGGGAGGCCCCTGGCCTCCTACGAGCAGTACTTC
v_call: TRBV19; d_call: NA; clone_size: NA; j_call: TRBJ1-2; cdr3_aa: CASSSSFRDYGYTF; cdr3_nt: TGTGCCAGTAGTTCCTCTTTTCGGGACTATGGCTACACCTTC
v_call: TRBV7-3; d_call: TRBD2; clone_size: many; j_call: TRBJ2-3; cdr3_aa: CASSKLAELDTQYF; cdr3_nt: TGTGCCAGCAGCAAACTAGCGGAGCTAGATACGCAGTATTTT
v_call: TRBV10-3; d_call: TRBD1; clone_size: medium-sized; j_call: TRBJ2-4; cdr3_aa: CAISGQGWPKNIQYF; cdr3_nt: TGTGCCATCAGTGGACAGGGGTGGCCCAAAAACATTCAGTACTTC
v_call: TRBV29-1; d_call: NA; clone_size: many; j_call: TRBJ1-2; cdr3_aa: CSVDLAQGANYGYTF; cdr3_nt: TGCAGCGTTGATTTGGCACAGGGAGCTAACTATGGCTACACCTTC
v_call: TRBV12-3/TRBV12-4; d_call: NA; clone_size: many; j_call: TRBJ1-1; cdr3_aa: CASSQPGRGTEAFF; cdr3_nt: TGTGCCAGCAGTCAACCCGGCAGGGGCACTGAAGCTTTCTTT
v_call: TRBV20-1; d_call: TRBD1; clone_size: many; j_call: TRBJ2-4; cdr3_aa: CSSFTRGPDLGAKNIQYF; cdr3_nt: TGCAGTTCCTTCACCAGGGGGCCTGACTTGGGGGCCAAAAACATTCAGTACTTC
v_call: TRBV29-1; d_call: TRBD2; clone_size: many; j_call: TRBJ2-3; cdr3_aa: CSVTRTSGGTDTQYF; cdr3_nt: TGCAGCGTTACTAGGACTAGCGGGGGCACAGATACGCAGTATTTT
v_call: TRBV30; d_call: NA; clone_size: many; j_call: TRBJ1-5; cdr3_aa: CAWSKDPGNQPQHF; cdr3_nt: TGTGCCTGGAGTAAGGACCCGGGCAATCAGCCCCAGCATTTT
v_call: TRBV20-1; d_call: TRBD2; clone_size: many; j_call: TRBJ2-3; cdr3_aa: CSASPGLAGWSDTQYF; cdr3_nt: TGCAGTGCCTCCCCGGGACTAGCGGGGTGGTCCGATACGCAGTATTTT
v_call: TRBV5-1; d_call: TRBD1; clone_size: medium-sized; j_call: TRBJ2-1; cdr3_aa: CASSPGTGSNEQFF; cdr3_nt: TGCGCCAGCAGCCCCGGGACAGGGTCAAATGAGCAGTTCTTC
v_call: TRBV5-1; d_call: TRBD1; clone_size: many; j_call: TRBJ2-2; cdr3_aa: CASSWTGGDTGELFF; cdr3_nt: TGCGCCAGCAGCTGGACAGGGGGAGACACCGGGGAGCTGTTTTTT
v_call: TRBV5-1; d_call: TRBD2; clone_size: many; j_call: TRBJ2-1; cdr3_aa: CASSLDLAGYNEQFF; cdr3_nt: TGCGCCAGCAGCTTGGACCTAGCGGGCTACAATGAGCAGTTCTTC
v_call: TRBV24-1; d_call: TRBD1; clone_size: many; j_call: TRBJ2-1; cdr3_aa: CATSDADRGMDEQFF; cdr3_nt: TGTGCCACCAGTGATGCTGACAGGGGAATGGATGAGCAGTTCTTC
v_call: TRBV4-3; d_call: NA; clone_size: many; j_call: TRBJ1-1; cdr3_aa: CASSQDSRTQNTEAFF; cdr3_nt: TGCGCCAGCAGCCAAGATTCACGGACGCAGAACACTGAAGCTTTCTTT
v_call: TRBV10-3; d_call: NA; clone_size: many; j_call: TRBJ2-3; cdr3_aa: CAIMAGHSDTQYF; cdr3_nt: TGTGCCATCATGGCGGGTCACTCAGATACGCAGTATTTT
v_call: TRBV27; d_call: NA; clone_size: many; j_call: TRBJ1-1; cdr3_aa: CASSLGWRNTEAFF; cdr3_nt: TGTGCCAGCAGTTTGGGGTGGAGGAACACTGAAGCTTTCTTT
v_call: TRBV7-9; d_call: NA; clone_size: many; j_call: TRBJ1-2; cdr3_aa: CASSSQGDMKTYGYTF; cdr3_nt: TGTGCCAGCAGCTCGCAAGGGGACATGAAGACCTATGGCTACACCTTC
v_call: TRBV3-1; d_call: NA; clone_size: few; j_call: TRBJ2-7; cdr3_aa: CVSSLQGGTATYEQYF; cdr3_nt: TGTGTCAGCAGCCTTCAAGGCGGGACAGCCACCTACGAGCAGTACTTC